This paragraph reports one TCR beta chain. Its target is unknown. The read is 3 residues too short to cover the CDR3 end, so that end is filled in from the germline J gene. Sequencing was performed with immunoSEQ multiplex PCR; in TCRdb, only in-frame clones are kept and a portion is missing. The sample table includes more than 11,000 clones. The data stem from a study of T cells in women clearing cervical HPV infection. Study-wide background: Case blood was drawn when the lesion was first found; control blood after infection became undetectable. Cases' blood sampling followed lesion detection by median approximately 150 days (90 to 200).

Regarding the study as a whole: Effector/memory and HPV-specific T cells were not isolated, and association timing is unknown. Combining TCR richness with V gene abundances gave approximately 0.8 AUC.

Germline V gives CDR1 SEHNR, CDR2 FQNEAQ (reference sequence). Unmatched junction bases numbered 2, after V lost 4 bases and J lost 3 bases. The CDR3 contains 14 residues. This clonotype was sampled from a woman aged 18 to 75 with a cervical HPV16 infection that either progressed to CIN3+ or cleared (not recorded which). This chain joins TRBV7-9 and TRBJ2-1; 8 bases are shared with TRBD2. The sample was blood buffy coat. CDR3 DNA, as far as it was read: TGTGCCAGCAGCTCCACTAGCGGCTACAATGAG. The encoded protein is CASSSTSGYNE. The CDR3, in full, reads CASSSTSGYNEQFF.